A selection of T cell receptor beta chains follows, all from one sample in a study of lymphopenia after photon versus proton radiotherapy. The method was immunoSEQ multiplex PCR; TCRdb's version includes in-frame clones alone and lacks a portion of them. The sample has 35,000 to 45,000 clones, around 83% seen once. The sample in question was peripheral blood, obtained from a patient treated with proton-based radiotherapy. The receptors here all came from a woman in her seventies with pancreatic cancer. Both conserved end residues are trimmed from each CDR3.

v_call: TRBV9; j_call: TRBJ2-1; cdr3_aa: ASSVELAGDRNEQF
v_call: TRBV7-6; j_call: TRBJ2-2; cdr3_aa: ASSPSTSGYTGELF
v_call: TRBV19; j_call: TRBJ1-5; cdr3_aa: ASKSIRGLRQPQH
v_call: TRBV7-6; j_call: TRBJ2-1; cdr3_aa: ASSLEGTGEQF
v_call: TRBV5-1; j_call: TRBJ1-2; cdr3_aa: ASSLDGKGYT
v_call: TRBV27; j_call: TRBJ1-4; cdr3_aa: ASSLSGRAGEKLF
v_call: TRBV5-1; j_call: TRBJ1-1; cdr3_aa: ASSPDGGMANTEAF
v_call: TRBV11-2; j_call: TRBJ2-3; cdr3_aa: ASSRGGGTDTQY
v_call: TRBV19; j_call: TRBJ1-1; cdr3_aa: ASSMAGATEAF
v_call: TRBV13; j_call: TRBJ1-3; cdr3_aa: ASSVDRAGGNTIY
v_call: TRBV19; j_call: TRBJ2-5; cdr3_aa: ASSMSGVGSQETQY
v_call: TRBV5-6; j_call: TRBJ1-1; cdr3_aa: ASRETGRTEAF
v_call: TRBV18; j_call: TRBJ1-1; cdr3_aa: ASSPEDRNTEAF
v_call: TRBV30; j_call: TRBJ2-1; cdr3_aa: ALPGTGFNEQF
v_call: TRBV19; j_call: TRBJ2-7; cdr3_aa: ASSIIPSSYEQY
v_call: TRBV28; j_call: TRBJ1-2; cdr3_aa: ASAYWVAYGYT
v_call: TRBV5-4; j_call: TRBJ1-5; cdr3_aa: ASSPDPNNQPQH
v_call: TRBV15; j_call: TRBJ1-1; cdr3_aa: ATSSGGQGGYTEAF
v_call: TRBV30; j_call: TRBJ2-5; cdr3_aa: AWSGGGQETQY
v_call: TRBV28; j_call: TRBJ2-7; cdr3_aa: ASSSSGTNSYEQY
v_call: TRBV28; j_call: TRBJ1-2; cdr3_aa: ASSSGATNYGYT
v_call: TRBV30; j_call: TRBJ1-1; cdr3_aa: AWSQTEAF
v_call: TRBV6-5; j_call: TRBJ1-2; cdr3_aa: ASSETGTGDGGYT
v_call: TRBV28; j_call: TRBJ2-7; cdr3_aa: ASSLQGEQY